This TCR beta chain derives from a study of breast tumors, draining lymph nodes, adjacent tissues. A note on this clonotype: As yet, its antigen is unknown. One base away lies a much larger clone, so this may be a sequencing read error.

Study-wide results and limits: Data only fit, rather than demonstrated, lymph node origin of most tumor T cells. Compared with basal-like, luminal-like tumors shared significantly more repertoire with nontumor tissue. Tumors had less TCR diversity than lymph nodes, more than nontumor tissue.

The length of the CDR3 is 15 residues. Trimming removed 5 bases from V and 8 bases from J, with 21 bases in between. From germline, CDR1 is SEHNR and CDR2 FQNEAQ (reference sequence). The lymph nodes were axillary draining lymph nodes from breast cancer patients. TCRdb analysed the multiplex PCR reads with MiXCR anew, one entry per CDR3 protein. The sample has about 180,000 distinct CDR3 sequences, roughly a third seen once. This chain joins TRBV7-9 and TRBJ1-2; maybe TRBD1 (6 bases). Sequenced material: axillary lymph node tissue. This TCR was sampled from a female donor with breast cancer. Some clones in this sample may be carry-over from other donors' samples. The CDR3 reads CASSNQQGLGYGYTF. The CDR3 coding sequence is TGTGCCAGCAGCAACCAACAGGGCCTTGGTTACGGCTACACCTTC.